The entry below gives a single TCR beta chain sequence along with its context. This clonotype was observed at least ten times. The antigen it recognizes is unknown. No clone much larger than this one lies a single base away; base qualities are absent. The TCR beta CDR3 regions were amplified from RNA transcripts. A first-round RT-PCR of the TCR CDR3 used the HTBI primer set with the Qiagen OneStep RT-PCR kit. Libraries were constructed in a second round of multiplex PCR, after which size selection and purification were performed. The libraries were sequenced on an Illumina HiSeq2000 using paired-end 100 bp reads. Processing in the source paper ran as follows. SOAPnuke was used to process the raw data, throwing out any read that contained adapters or uncalled bases, had a mean Phred below 15, or lacked an exact constant-primer or identifier match. COPE v1.2.5 was used to merge high-quality paired reads, and clonotypes were defined as unique nucleotide sequences. MiTCR v1.1 was used to align clonotypes to the IMGT TRBV, TRBD and TRBJ reference segments. Only V-J combinations with frequency above 0.0001, covering about 99% of repertoires, were analysed. The TCS score was defined as F50 (clonal expansion) divided by E x V (chaos), with BLOSUM62-based TCRdist calculated between CDR3 peptides within each V-J. Welch's t-statistics and random forest reduced around 550 V-J features to roughly 13, which were used in a naive Bayes classifier (R e1071). The raw public reads went through TCRdb reprocessing: fastp at Q25, MiXCR clone calling, in-frame beta chains kept. Rows with a matching CDR3 protein are joined into one entry that keeps the most common DNA and genes. TCRdb assigned the V and J calls; the authors' analysis was not used. The sample records around 210,000 distinct CDR3 sequences, less than 20% of which are singletons. Roughly 55% of the sample is taken by the ten largest.

Inclusive of the bounding cysteine and phenylalanine, the CDR3 is 16 residues long. CDR3 DNA only is kept here, 48 bases in frame from base 1. Via the germline V gene, CDR1 is SGHAT and CDR2 FQNNGV. V and J are truncated by 1 base and 4 bases respectively, leaving an intervening sequence of 14 bases. The data belong to a study of T cells in Graves' hyperthyroidism and ophthalmopathy (dated by TCRdb to the late 2010s). The study in broad terms: Peripheral blood was sampled at the time of initial diagnosis, prior to any treatment. For training and testing, the roughly 93 patients in the discovery cohort were randomly divided in a 7:3 ratio. The paper describes TCR Vbeta CDR3 sequencing of fewer than 150 peripheral blood samples, made up of approximately 40 ophthalmopathy patients, 70 to 80 hyperthyroidism patients and 17 progressor patients. After sampling, hyperthyroidism patients received methimazole starting at 30 mg daily, and ophthalmopathy patients received high-dose intravenous methylprednisolone. An independent validation cohort of some 18 hyperthyroidism patients and 17 patients who later progressed to ophthalmopathy tested prospective prediction of ophthalmopathy. In addition, the study compared T-cell repertoires in thyroid tissue and in blood from about 6 Graves' hyperthyroidism patients. To identify distinguishing TCR V-J signatures, a discovery cohort of about 100 patients was used, comprising under 45 with Graves' ophthalmopathy and 57 with stable Graves' hyperthyroidism. General study outcomes and caveats: Most expanded thyroid clonotypes (frequency above 0.001) were also detected in blood, suggesting blood repertoires may reflect thyroid immune responses. During validation, the model predicted progression to ophthalmopathy a median of approximately six months ahead of onset, with around 71% sensitivity and about 75% specificity. Sample size was not statistically predetermined, and investigators were not blinded to group allocation. In cross-validation, a model built on a 13 V-J signature told ophthalmopathy apart from stable hyperthyroidism with 85% to 90% sensitivity and approximately 84% specificity, and in testing the same model reached 80%/75%.

Stable Graves' hyperthyroidism was defined as no progression to ophthalmopathy during 18 months of follow-up. Hyperthyroidism patients were newly diagnosed, had a disease duration of under 2 months, and were aged 18 to 65 years. Exclusion was applied to patients with uncontrolled infections, other autoimmune diseases, pregnancy or lactation. Diagnoses were based on clinical symptoms, serum thyroxine and TRAb, thyroid ultrasound and orbital computed tomography. PBMCs were separated from approximately 9.9 ml of fresh peripheral blood using Ficoll-Paque density gradient centrifugation. Total RNA was extracted using Trizol reagent, and RNA quality was assessed on an Agilent 2100 Bioanalyzer.

The clonotype was recovered from a woman aged 45-59 years with Graves' hyperthyroidism. The sequencing input was blood. The chain joins TRBV11-2 to TRBJ2-1; matching of 6 bases hints at TRBD1 as the D gene. The CDR3 amino acid sequence is: CASSLGRGALYNEQFF. In nucleotides, the sequence is TGTGCCAGCAGCTTAGGCAGGGGCGCCTTATACAATGAGCAGTTCTTC.